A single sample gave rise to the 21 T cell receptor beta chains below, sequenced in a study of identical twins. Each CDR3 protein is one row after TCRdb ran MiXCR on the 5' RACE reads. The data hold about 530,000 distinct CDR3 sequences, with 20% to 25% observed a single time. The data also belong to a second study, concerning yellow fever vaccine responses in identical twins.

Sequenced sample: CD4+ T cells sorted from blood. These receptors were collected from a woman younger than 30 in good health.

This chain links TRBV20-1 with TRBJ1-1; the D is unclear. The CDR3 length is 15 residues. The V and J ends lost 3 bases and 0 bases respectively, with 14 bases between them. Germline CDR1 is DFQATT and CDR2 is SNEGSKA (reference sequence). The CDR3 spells CSASPSDILNTEAFF. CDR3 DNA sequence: TGCAGTGCTAGCCCAAGCGATATACTGAACACTGAAGCTTTCTTT.

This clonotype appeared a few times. CDR3 sequence reads: CASSQDFSGKDTQYF. CDR3 nucleotides: TGCGCCAGCAGCCAAGATTTTTCGGGGAAAGATACGCAGTATTTT. The chain recombines TRBV4-1 with TRBJ2-3; weak D call: TRBD2 (5 bases). Germline values: CDR1 MGHRA, CDR2 YSYEKL. The V end was cut by 0 bases, the J end by 5 bases, with 12 bases between. The CDR3 is made up of 15 amino acids.

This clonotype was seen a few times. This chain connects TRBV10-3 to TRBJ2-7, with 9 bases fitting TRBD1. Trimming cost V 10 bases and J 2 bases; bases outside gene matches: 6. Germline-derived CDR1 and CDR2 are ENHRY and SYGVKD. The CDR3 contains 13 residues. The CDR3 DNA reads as TGTGCCACTTGGACAGGGGAGGCCTACGAGCAGTACTTC. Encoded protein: CATWTGEAYEQYF.

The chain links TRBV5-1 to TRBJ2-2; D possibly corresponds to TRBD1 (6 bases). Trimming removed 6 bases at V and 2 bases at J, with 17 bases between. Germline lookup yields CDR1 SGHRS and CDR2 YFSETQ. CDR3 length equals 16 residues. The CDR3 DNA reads TGCGCCAGCAAGCCGACAGGCCTGGAAAACACCGGGGAGCTGTTTTTT. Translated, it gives CASKPTGLENTGELFF.

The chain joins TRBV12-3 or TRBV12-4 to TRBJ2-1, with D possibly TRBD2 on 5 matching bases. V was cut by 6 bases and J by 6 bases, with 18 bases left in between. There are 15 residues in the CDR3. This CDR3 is CASSTTTRLGNEQFF. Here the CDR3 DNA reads TGTGCCAGCAGCACGACCACTAGGTTAGGCAATGAGCAGTTCTTC.

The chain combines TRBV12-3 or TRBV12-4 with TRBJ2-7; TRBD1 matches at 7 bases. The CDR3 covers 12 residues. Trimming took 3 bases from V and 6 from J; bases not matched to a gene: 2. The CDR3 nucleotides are TGTGCCAGCAGTTTTAGGGGGCGCGAGCAGTACGTC. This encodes CASSFRGREQYV.

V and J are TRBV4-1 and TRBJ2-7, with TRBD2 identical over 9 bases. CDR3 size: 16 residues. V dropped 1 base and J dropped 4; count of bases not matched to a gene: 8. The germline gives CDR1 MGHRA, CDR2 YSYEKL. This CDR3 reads CASSQVLAGALYEQYF. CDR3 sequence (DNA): TGCGCCAGCAGCCAAGTGTTAGCGGGAGCCCTATACGAGCAGTACTTC.

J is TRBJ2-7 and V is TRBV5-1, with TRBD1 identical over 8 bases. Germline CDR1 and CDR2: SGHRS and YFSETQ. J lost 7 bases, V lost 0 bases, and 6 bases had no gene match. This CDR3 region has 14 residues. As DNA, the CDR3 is TGCGCCAGCAGCTTGGGACAGGGGATGGCAGAGCAGTACGTC. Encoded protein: CASSLGQGMAEQYV.

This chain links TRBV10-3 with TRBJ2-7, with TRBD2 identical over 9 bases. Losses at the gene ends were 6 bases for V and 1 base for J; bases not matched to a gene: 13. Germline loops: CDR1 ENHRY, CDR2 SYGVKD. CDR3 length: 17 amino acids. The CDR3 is CAIRASTTSGPSYEQYF. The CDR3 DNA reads TGTGCCATCAGGGCCTCCACGACTAGCGGACCTTCCTACGAGCAGTACTTC.

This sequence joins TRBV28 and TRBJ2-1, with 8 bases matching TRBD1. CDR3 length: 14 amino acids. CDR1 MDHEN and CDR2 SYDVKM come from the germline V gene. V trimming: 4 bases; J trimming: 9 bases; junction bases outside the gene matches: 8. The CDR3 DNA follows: TGTGCCAGCAGTTCCTCGACAGGGGCAGGTGAGCAGTTCTTC. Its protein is CASSSSTGAGEQFF.

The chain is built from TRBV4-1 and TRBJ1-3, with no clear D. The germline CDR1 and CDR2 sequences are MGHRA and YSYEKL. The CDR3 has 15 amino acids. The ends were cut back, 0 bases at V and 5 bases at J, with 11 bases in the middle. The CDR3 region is CASSQDLGTRNTIYF. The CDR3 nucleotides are TGCGCCAGCAGCCAAGATCTGGGTACGAGAAACACCATATATTTT.

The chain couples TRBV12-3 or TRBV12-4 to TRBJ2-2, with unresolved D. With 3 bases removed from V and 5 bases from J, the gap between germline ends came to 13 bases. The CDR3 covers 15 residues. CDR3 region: CASSFSGVWTGELFF. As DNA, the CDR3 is TGTGCCAGCAGTTTCTCTGGGGTTTGGACCGGGGAGCTGTTTTTT.

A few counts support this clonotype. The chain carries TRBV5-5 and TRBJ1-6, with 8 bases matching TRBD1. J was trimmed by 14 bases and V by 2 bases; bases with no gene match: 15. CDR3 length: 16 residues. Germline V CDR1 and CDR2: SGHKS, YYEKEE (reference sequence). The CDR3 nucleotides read TGTGCCAGCAGCTTACGAAGGACAGGGCCCAATCCGTCCCTCCACTTT. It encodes CASSLRRTGPNPSLHF.

This chain's CDR3 is CASSLGARTSTDTQYF. The CDR3 nucleotides read TGTGCCAGCAGCTTGGGGGCTAGGACCAGCACAGATACGCAGTATTTT. The V and J genes are TRBV12-3 or TRBV12-4 and TRBJ2-3, with D possibly matching TRBD1 (6 bases). The CDR3 covers 16 residues. Trimming shortened V by 6 bases and J by 0 bases, and 16 bases separated the two germline ends.

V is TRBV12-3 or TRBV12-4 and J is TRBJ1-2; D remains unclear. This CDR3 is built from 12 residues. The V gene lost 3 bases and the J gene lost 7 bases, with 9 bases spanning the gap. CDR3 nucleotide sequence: TGTGCCAGCAGTTTCCCGGTGGGTGGCTACACCTTC. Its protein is CASSFPVGGYTF.

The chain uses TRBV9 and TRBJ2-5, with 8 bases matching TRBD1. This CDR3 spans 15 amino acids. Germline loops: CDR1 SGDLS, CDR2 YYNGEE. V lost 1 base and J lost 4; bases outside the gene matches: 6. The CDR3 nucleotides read TGTGCCAGCAGCGTACGGGACAGGCAAGGAGAGACCCAGTACTTC. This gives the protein CASSVRDRQGETQYF.

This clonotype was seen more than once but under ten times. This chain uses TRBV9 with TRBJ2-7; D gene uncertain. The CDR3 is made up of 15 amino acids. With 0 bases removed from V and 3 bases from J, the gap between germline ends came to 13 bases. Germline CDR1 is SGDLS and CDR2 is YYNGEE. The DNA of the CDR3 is TGTGCCAGCAGCGTAGAGGGCGGAGTGGGCTACGAGCAGTACTTC. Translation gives CASSVEGGVGYEQYF.

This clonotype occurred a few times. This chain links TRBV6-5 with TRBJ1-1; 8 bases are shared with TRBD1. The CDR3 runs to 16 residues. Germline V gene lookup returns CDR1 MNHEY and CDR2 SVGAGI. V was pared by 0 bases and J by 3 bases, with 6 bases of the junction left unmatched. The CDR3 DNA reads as TGTGCCAGCAGTTACTCGAATGCAGGGGGCTACACTGAAGCTTTCTTT. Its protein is CASSYSNAGGYTEAFF.

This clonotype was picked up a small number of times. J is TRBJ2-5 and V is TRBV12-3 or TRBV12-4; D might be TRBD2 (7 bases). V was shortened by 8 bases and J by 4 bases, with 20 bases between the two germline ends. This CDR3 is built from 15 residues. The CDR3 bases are TGTGCCAGCTCACTTGGAGGGAGGGGGGGAGAGACCCAGTACTTC. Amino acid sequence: CASSLGGRGGETQYF.

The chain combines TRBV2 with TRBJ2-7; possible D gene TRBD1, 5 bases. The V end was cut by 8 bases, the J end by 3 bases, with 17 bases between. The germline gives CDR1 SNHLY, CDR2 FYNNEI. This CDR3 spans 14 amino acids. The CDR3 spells CASLMTAVLYEQYF. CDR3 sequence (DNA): TGTGCCAGCCTCATGACAGCCGTTCTCTACGAGCAGTACTTC.

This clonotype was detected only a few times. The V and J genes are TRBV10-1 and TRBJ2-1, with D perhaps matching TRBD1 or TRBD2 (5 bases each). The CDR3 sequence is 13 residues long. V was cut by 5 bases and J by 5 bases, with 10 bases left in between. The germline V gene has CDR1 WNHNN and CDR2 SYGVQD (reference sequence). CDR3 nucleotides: TGCGCCAGCAGTAAGGTGGGGGACAATGAGCAGTTCTTC. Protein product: CASSKVGDNEQFF.